This T cell receptor beta chain was captured in a study of spatial heterogeneity in lung cancer. Study summary: There were, on average, more than ten raw-read appearances for each unique TCR and UMI combination. Broader study findings: Resection blood, more than follow-up blood, showed ubiquitous expanded tumor TCRs.

In regard to this clonotype: The antigen remains unidentified.

Time point described: sample taken at primary tumor resection. Material for sequencing was whole RNA from tumor, nontumor lung or frozen PBMC, left unsorted. Unique molecular identifiers, one per molecule, were present on every TCR cDNA molecule. TCRdb processed the 5' RACE reads anew with MiXCR; each CDR3 protein has one entry. The data hold about 12,000 distinct CDR3 sequences, with 14% observed a single time. The sample consisted of PBMCs, taken at surgery. The TCR was taken from a male donor with early-stage non-small cell lung cancer.

The chain's CDR3 is CASSLETSQPQHF. The CDR3 nucleotides are TGTGCCAGCAGCTTAGAGACCAGCCAGCCCCAGCATTTT. The rearrangement uses TRBV7-2 and TRBJ1-5; no definite D call. The V end was cut by 1 base, the J end by 7 bases, with 8 bases between. CDR1 and CDR2 (germline): SGHTA, FQGNSA. This CDR3 spans 13 amino acids.